The next 27 T cell receptor beta chains were all read from a single sample in a study of technical replicates of blood from a handful of donors. Sequenced by immunoSEQ multiplex PCR; TCRdb stores in-frame clones only, minus some. The sample lists under 85,000 clones, roughly 92% occurring once. The sample consisted of T cells isolated from PBMCs. The receptors shown here come from a human donor in good health.

The gene calls are TRBV29-1 and TRBJ2-3; tentative D call: TRBD1 (6 bases). Trimming removed 8 bases from V and 6 bases from J, with 18 bases in between. This CDR3 spans 13 amino acids. Germline-derived CDR1 and CDR2 are SQVTM and ANQGSEA. Written as DNA, the CDR3 is TGCAGCCTTGCCCCGACAGGTCACGATACGCAGTATTTT. Its translation: CSLAPTGHDTQYF.

This chain joins TRBV2 and TRBJ1-1, with no clear D. CDR3 length: 15 residues. Trimming stripped 4 bases from V and 0 bases from J, with 12 bases between. Germline CDR1 and CDR2: SNHLY and FYNNEI. CDR3 protein: CASSVGREVNTEAFF. CDR3 in DNA: TGTGCCAGCAGTGTCGGGAGGGAAGTGAACACTGAAGCTTTCTTT.

The chain carries TRBV28 and TRBJ1-2, with D tentatively TRBD1 (6 bases). Trimming shortened V by 8 bases and J by 6 bases, and 22 bases separated the two germline ends. The CDR3 loop spans 15 amino acids. Germline lookup yields CDR1 MDHEN and CDR2 SYDVKM. In nucleotides, the CDR3 is TGTGCCAGCGGCTCCCTAATACAGGGATTAGATGGCTACACCTTC. Its translation: CASGSLIQGLDGYTF.

The rearrangement uses TRBV23-1 and TRBJ1-1, with 9 nucleotides matching TRBD1. TRBV23-1 is designated an ORF whose function remains uncertain. The trim removed 7 bases at V and 5 bases at J, leaving 5 bases unmatched. CDR3 length equals 13 residues. CDR3 loop: CASTDRGKTEAFF. As DNA, the CDR3 is TGCGCCAGCACTGACAGGGGGAAGACTGAAGCTTTCTTT.

This chain joins TRBV10-3 and TRBJ2-2, with D possibly matching TRBD2 (7 bases). Germline V CDR1 and CDR2: ENHRY, SYGVKD. There are 17 residues in the CDR3. The ends were cut back, 2 bases at V and 3 bases at J, with 16 bases in the middle. The CDR3 reads CAISEEIGGGYTGELFF. CDR3 nucleotide sequence: TGTGCCATCAGTGAGGAAATAGGGGGGGGTTACACCGGGGAGCTGTTTTTT.

V and J are TRBV7-9 and TRBJ2-1; 8 positions agree with TRBD2. The CDR3 sequence is 14 residues long. Germline values: CDR1 SEHNR, CDR2 FQNEAQ (reference sequence). The junction had 9 bases not matched to a gene; V was cut back by 8 bases and J by 6 bases. CDR3 loop: CASVREGQSNEQFF. CDR3 in DNA: TGTGCCAGCGTCCGGGAGGGCCAGTCCAATGAGCAGTTCTTC. The entire variable domain, with the rest obtained from reference TRBV7-9 and TRBJ2-1, is as follows: DTGVSQNPRHKITKRGQNVTFRCDPISEHNRLYWYRQTLGQGPEFLTYFQNEAQLEKSRLLSDRFSAERPKGSFSTLEIQRTEQGDSAMYLCASVREGQSNEQFFGPGTRLTVL.

The V call is TRBV13, the J call TRBJ2-5; a possible D gene is TRBD1 (5 bases). The V gene lost 0 bases and the J gene lost 5 bases, with 13 bases spanning the gap. CDR1 is PRHDT and CDR2 is FYEKMQ in the germline V gene (reference sequence). The CDR3 has 15 amino acids. CDR3 DNA: TGTGCCAGCAGCTTAGGAGGGGCCTCCCCGGAGACCCAGTACTTC. Its protein is CASSLGGASPETQYF.

The chain employs TRBV9 and TRBJ1-2; D is possibly TRBD1 (5 bases). Germline V gene data show CDR1 as SGDLS and CDR2 as YYNGEE. The CDR3 is 15 amino acids. The V gene lost 0 bases and the J gene lost 1 base, with 10 bases spanning the gap. The CDR3 DNA sequence: TGTGCCAGCAGCGTAGCGTCAGGGTATAACTATGGCTACACCTTC. It translates to CASSVASGYNYGYTF. The full variable domain, completed using reference TRBV9 and TRBJ1-2, is DSGVTQTPKHLITATGQRVTLRCSPRSGDLSVYWYQQSLDQGLQFLIQYYNGEERAKGNILERFSAQQFPDLHSELNLSSLELGDSALYFCASSVASGYNYGYTFGSGTRLTVV.

The chain joins TRBV5-4 to TRBJ1-5; D is unclear. V was shortened by 1 base and J by 0 bases, with 8 bases between the two germline ends. CDR1 and CDR2 from the germline V gene are SGHNT and YYREEE (reference sequence). This CDR3 comprises 15 residues. The CDR3 DNA reads TGTGCCAGCAGCTTGACGGTTTATAGCAATCAGCCCCAGCATTTT. Its translation: CASSLTVYSNQPQHF.

V and J are TRBV4-2 and TRBJ2-3, with D possibly being TRBD2 (6 bases). Germline V gene lookup returns CDR1 LGHNA and CDR2 YNFKEQ. V was pared by 1 base and J by 2 bases, with 10 bases between. The CDR3 has 15 residues. The CDR3 sequence: CASSQAGDNTDTQYF. DNA for the CDR3: TGTGCCAGCAGCCAAGCGGGAGATAACACAGATACGCAGTATTTT.

The CDR3 bases are TGTGCCAGCAGCCCCTTGGACTGGGGGGAATACGAGCAGTACTTC. This encodes CASSPLDWGEYEQYF. The chain joins TRBV9 to TRBJ2-7, with D possibly matching TRBD2 (6 bases). The V end was cut by 4 bases, the J end by 4 bases, with 18 bases between. The CDR3 totals 15 residues. Germline CDR1 is SGDLS and CDR2 is YYNGEE.

The chain has TRBV16 and TRBJ2-1; D gene ambiguous. Per germline, CDR1 KGHSY and CDR2 FQNENV. This CDR3 comprises 11 residues. V shed 0 bases and J shed 10 bases, with 4 bases lying between them. The CDR3 DNA follows: TGTGCCAGCAGCCAATCGGGCGAGCAGTTCTTC. This gives the protein CASSQSGEQFF. Variable domain in full (rest from reference TRBV16 and TRBJ2-1): GEEVAQTPKHLVRGEGQKAKLYCAPIKGHSYVFWYQQVLKNEFKFLISFQNENVFDETGMPKERFSAKCLPNSPCSLEIQATKLEDSAVYFCASSQSGEQFFGPGTRLTVL.

This clone occurred once. This chain links TRBV6-1 with TRBJ1-2; TRBD1 might be the D (6 bases). V was shortened by 1 base and J by 9 bases, with 12 bases between the two germline ends. Germline V CDR1 and CDR2: MNHNS, SASEGT. This CDR3 has 13 amino acids. The CDR3 spells CASSEVGGASYTF. Here the CDR3 DNA reads TGTGCCAGCAGTGAAGTTGGGGGCGCGAGCTACACCTTC.

The rearrangement joins TRBV30 to TRBJ1-1; 8 bases fit TRBD1. Germline CDR1 reads GTSNPN; CDR2 reads SVGIG (reference sequence). V dropped 0 bases and J dropped 3; count of bases not matched to a gene: 0. The CDR3 totals 13 residues. DNA for the CDR3: TGTGCCTGGAGTGTACAGGGGGACACTGAAGCTTTCTTT. Translation gives CAWSVQGDTEAFF. The complete variable domain, with remaining parts taken from reference TRBV30 and TRBJ1-1, reads SQTIHQWPATLVQPVGSPLSLECTVEGTSNPNLYWYRQAAGRGLQLLFYSVGIGQISSEVPQNLSASRPQDRQFILSSKKLLLSDSGFYLCAWSVQGDTEAFFGQGTRLTVV.

V is TRBV4-1 and J is TRBJ2-7, with D possibly matching TRBD1 (6 bases). This CDR3 is built from 15 residues. The V gene's germline CDR1 is MGHRA and CDR2 YSYEKL. V gave up 8 bases and J gave up 5 bases, with 22 bases separating them. CDR3 sequence (DNA): TGCGCCAGCCGCCCGCACTACAGGGCCTCGGACGAGCAGTACTTC. Its protein product is CASRPHYRASDEQYF.

The V and J genes are TRBV7-6 and TRBJ2-5; D is uncertain. The germline V and J ends were trimmed by 1 base and 4 bases, with 7 bases remaining between them. Germline V gene sequence: CDR1 SGHVS, CDR2 FNYEAQ. CDR3 length: 13 residues. The CDR3 coding sequence is TGTGCCAGCAGCTTAGATCTCCGAGAGACCCAGTACTTC. Amino acids: CASSLDLRETQYF.

The chain's CDR3 is CASSLGALAGVQETQYF. CDR3 nucleotides: TGTGCCAGCAGCTTAGGCGCACTAGCGGGGGTCCAAGAGACCCAGTACTTC. The rearrangement links TRBV7-2 to TRBJ2-5; 11 positions match TRBD2. The CDR3 is made up of 17 amino acids. In germline, CDR1 is SGHTA, CDR2 FQGNSA. The junction had 5 bases not matched to a gene; V was cut back by 1 base and J by 1 base.

The chain employs TRBV4-3 and TRBJ2-7; D perhaps matches TRBD2 (5 bases). V was trimmed by 4 bases and J by 6 bases, leaving 16 bases between them. The length of the CDR3 is 14 residues. Per germline, CDR1 LGHNA and CDR2 YSLEER. CDR3 bases: TGCGCCAGCAGCCTTAACAGCGGCCGGGTCGAGCAGTACTTC. It translates to CASSLNSGRVEQYF.

The chain couples TRBV19 to TRBJ2-3; 8 nucleotides align to TRBD2. Germline CDR1 LNHDA, CDR2 SQIVND (reference sequence). The CDR3 is 14 amino acids. V was pared by 6 bases and J by 2 bases, with 4 bases of the junction left unmatched. The CDR3 loop reads CASSYGRVTDTQYF. The CDR3 nucleotides are TGTGCCAGTAGCTACGGGAGGGTCACAGATACGCAGTATTTT.

This rearrangement joins TRBV7-2 to TRBJ2-5, with D unresolved. The CDR3 totals 12 residues. Germline loops: CDR1 SGHTA, CDR2 FQGNSA. V dropped 4 bases and J dropped 5 bases, with 8 bases sitting between them. The CDR3 DNA reads as TGTGCCAGCAGCTCCTATAGTGAGACCCAGTACTTC. Protein: CASSSYSETQYF.

The V gene is TRBV11-2, the J gene TRBJ2-3, with D uncertain. The germline CDR1 and CDR2 sequences are SGHAT and FQNNGV. The CDR3 loop spans 13 amino acids. The V end lost 5 bases, the J end lost 2 bases, and 8 bases lay between the germline ends. The CDR3 DNA reads TGTGCCAGCAGCATGCTATTCACAGATACGCAGTATTTT. It specifies CASSMLFTDTQYF.

The V and J genes are TRBV13 and TRBJ2-7; D is ambiguous. Germline loops: CDR1 PRHDT, CDR2 FYEKMQ (reference sequence). V dropped 4 bases and J dropped 3 bases, with 7 bases sitting between them. CDR3 length equals 12 residues. This CDR3 is CASSSTYYEQYF. DNA for the CDR3: TGTGCCAGCAGCTCAACCTACTACGAGCAGTACTTC.

The chain carries TRBV4-1 and TRBJ2-2, with D possibly being TRBD1 (5 bases). Trimming left V 2 bases short and J 2 bases short, with 9 bases between. In germline, CDR1 is MGHRA, CDR2 YSYEKL. The CDR3 has 15 amino acids. This CDR3 reads CASSQRQFNTGELFF. CDR3 bases: TGCGCCAGCAGCCAACGACAGTTCAACACCGGGGAGCTGTTTTTT.

This chain uses TRBV25-1 with TRBJ1-2; TRBD1 matches at 9 bases. The CDR3 runs to 14 residues. CDR1 is MGHDK and CDR2 is SYGVNS in the germline V gene. The J segment lost 6 bases and the V segment lost 1 base, leaving 3 bases of the junction unmatched. CDR3 loop: CASSESGQGNGYTF. CDR3 nucleotides: TGTGCCAGCAGTGAATCCGGACAGGGGAATGGCTACACCTTC.

This clone occurred once. V gene TRBV2 combines with J gene TRBJ2-7, with 9 bases matching TRBD1. The V segment lost 0 bases and the J segment 5 bases; nucleotides outside the gene matches: 5. The CDR3 contains 15 residues. CDR1 is SNHLY, CDR2 FYNNEI, per germline. CDR3 in amino acids: CASSEAITGGNEQYF. In DNA form, the CDR3 reads TGTGCCAGCAGTGAAGCGATAACAGGGGGCAACGAGCAGTACTTC.

The V call is TRBV28, the J call TRBJ1-1; D possibly corresponds to TRBD1 (5 bases). The V end was cut by 10 bases, the J end by 8 bases, with 20 bases between. CDR3 length: 13 amino acids. Per the germline V gene, CDR1 is MDHEN and CDR2 is SYDVKM. The DNA of the CDR3 is TGTGCCACCCAACCGTGGGGCGGCCCCGAAGCTTTCTTT. This gives the protein CATQPWGGPEAFF. The variable domain in full, completed from reference TRBV28 and TRBJ1-1, reads DVKVTQSSRYLVKRTGEKVFLECVQDMDHENMFWYRQDPGLGLRLIYFSYDVKMKEKGDIPEGYSVSREKKERFSLILESASTNQTSMYLCATQPWGGPEAFFGQGTRLTVV.

V usage is TRBV5-1 and J usage is TRBJ1-1; 8 bases match TRBD1. This CDR3 region has 15 residues. From germline, CDR1 is SGHRS and CDR2 YFSETQ. J lost 2 bases, V lost 0 bases, and 3 bases had no gene match. The CDR3 nucleotides are TGCGCCAGCAGCTTGGACAGGGGGGCTAACACTGAAGCTTTCTTT. Protein sequence: CASSLDRGANTEAFF. The whole variable domain, filled in from reference TRBV5-1 and TRBJ1-1, reads KAGVTQTPRYLIKTRGQQVTLSCSPISGHRSVSWYQQTPGQGLQFLFEYFSETQRNKGNFPGRFSGRQFSNSRSEMNVSTLELGDSALYLCASSLDRGANTEAFFGQGTRLTVV.